The T cell receptor beta chain described here comes from a study of T cells in Graves' hyperthyroidism and ophthalmopathy. Study context: Staff took peripheral blood when the initial diagnosis was made, before any treatment began.

Regions amplified from RNA transcripts were the TCR beta CDR3 regions. TCR CDR3 regions were first amplified by RT-PCR with HTBI primers. TCRdb processed the multiplex PCR reads anew with MiXCR; each CDR3 protein has one entry. The data contain approximately 250,000 distinct CDR3 sequences, roughly 22% of them singletons. The length of the CDR3 is 13 residues. The germline V gene encodes CDR1 SNHLY and CDR2 FYNNEI. J gave up 5 bases and V 9 bases, and 8 bases lay outside the gene matches. Disease duration was under 3 months in the ophthalmopathy patients, who also had a Clinical Activity Score of at least 3 and a NOSPECS grade of at least 4. Exclusions: uncontrolled infection, other autoimmune disease, pregnancy, lactation. Concerning this clonotype: Its target is unknown.

Overall study findings and caveats: Most thyroid clonotypes with frequency above 0.001 were detected in blood.

The sample was blood. The TCR sequence derives from a woman aged 40 to 49 with Graves' ophthalmopathy. V usage is TRBV2 and J usage is TRBJ2-7, with 9 positions matching TRBD1. The CDR3 DNA reads TGTGCCAGGGGACAGGGTGGTCTCGACGAGCAGTACTTC. This sequence encodes CARGQGGLDEQYF.